This T cell receptor (beta chain) originates from a study of CD8 T cells in Susac syndrome. This clonotype occurred once. Random hexamers served to reverse transcribe about 0.5 to 1 ug RNA. TCRdb reprocessed the immunoSEQ multiplex PCR reads via MiXCR and lists one record per CDR3 protein. The sample includes approximately 200,000 distinct CDR3 sequences, about 93% seen only once; the top ten take approximately 0.13%. V lost 4 bases, J lost 10 bases, and 11 bases lay in between. Looked up from germline, CDR1 is MNHEY and CDR2 is SMNVEV (reference sequence). CDR3 length: 13 residues. Sample: CD8+ T cells from PBMCs. The TCR originated in a human donor with multiple sclerosis. The chain couples TRBV27 to TRBJ1-6, with D maybe TRBD1 (6 bases). The CDR3 sequence is CASSSTGNSPLHF. In DNA, the CDR3 is TGTGCCAGCAGTTCAACAGGGAACTCACCCCTCCACTTT.